These 5 T cell receptor beta chains were sequenced from one sample in a study of cytomegalovirus exposure and HLA in healthy donors. PCR involved 60 Vbeta and 13 Jbeta primers. TCRdb keeps only in-frame clones here, not all; method: immunoSEQ multiplex PCR. The data hold some 130,000 clones, with 65% to 80% observed a single time. Material: PBMCs. These receptors came from a man younger than 40 in good health and CMV-seronegative.

This chain joins TRBV6-1 and TRBJ1-5, with a tentative D call TRBD1 (6 bases). Germline lookup yields CDR1 MNHNS and CDR2 SASEGT. CDR3 length: 15 residues. V was cut by 7 bases and J by 2 bases, with 15 bases left in between. CDR3 in amino acids: CASNYRVAGNQPQHF. CDR3 bases: TGTGCCAGCAACTACAGGGTGGCCGGCAATCAGCCCCAGCATTTT.

This chain links TRBV27 with TRBJ2-3; TRBD2 agrees at 11 bases. CDR1 is MNHEY, CDR2 SMNVEV, per germline (reference sequence). This CDR3 spans 16 amino acids. The ends lost 3 bases at V and 2 bases at J; junction bases unmatched: 4. The CDR3 region has the DNA TGTGCCAGCAGTTTTCTAGCGGGGGGTACCACAGATACGCAGTATTTT. The encoded protein is CASSFLAGGTTDTQYF.

There are a few counts of this clone. This chain connects TRBV2 to TRBJ2-1; no reliable D call. From germline, CDR1 is SNHLY and CDR2 FYNNEI. This CDR3 is built from 12 residues. V lost 4 bases and J 9 bases, leaving 10 bases between the germline ends. The CDR3 coding sequence is TGTGCCAGCAGTGTTGATAGCCTTGAGCAGTTCTTC. As protein: CASSVDSLEQFF. The complete variable domain, with remaining parts taken from reference TRBV2 and TRBJ2-1, reads EPEVTQTPSHQVTQMGQEVILRCVPISNHLYFYWYRQILGQKVEFLVSFYNNEISEKSEIFDDQFSVERPDGSNFTLKIRSTKLEDSAMYFCASSVDSLEQFFGPGTRLTVL.

This chain connects TRBV14 to TRBJ1-3; the D is unclear. Germline values: CDR1 SGHDN, CDR2 FVKESK. This CDR3 has 14 amino acids. Trimming removed 0 bases from V and 0 bases from J, with 3 bases in between. The CDR3 region has the DNA TGTGCCAGCAGCCAAGACAGCTCTGGAAACACCATATATTTT. It codes for CASSQDSSGNTIYF.

The chain has TRBV7-9 and TRBJ1-2, with D perhaps matching TRBD1 (5 bases). This CDR3 has 15 amino acids. CDR1 and CDR2 from the germline V gene are SEHNR and FQNEAQ (reference sequence). V lost 3 bases and J 4 bases, leaving 15 bases between the germline ends. This CDR3 is CASSFFLQGGYGYTF. CDR3 coding DNA: TGTGCCAGCAGCTTCTTCCTTCAGGGCGGCTATGGCTACACCTTC.